This T cell receptor (beta chain) comes out of a study of vaccination effects on CD4 cells after COVID-19. Study-wide results and limits: Clones that were induced by infection or by vaccine showed marked contraction late after vaccination.

This CDR3 has 15 residues. Per germline, CDR1 SNHLY and CDR2 FYNNEI. V lost 7 bases and J lost 6; bases outside the gene matches: 12. Here immunoSEQ multiplex PCR was the method, and the copy in TCRdb shows in-frame clones only, minus some. Seen here are roughly 67,000 clones, 78% observed once, and the top ten hold 10% to 13%. Expansion of antigen-specific CD4+ T cells with viral peptide pools was carried out by the ViraFEST assay before sequencing. When roughly eleven days of culture had elapsed, CD4+ T cells were isolated. Among the vaccine recipients, none had a prior SARS-CoV-2 infection, and nucleocapsid antibodies were negative. Details on this clone: The antigen remains unidentified.

This TCR derives from a human donor who received a COVID-19 vaccine. The chain employs TRBV2 and TRBJ1-5; 7 bases fit TRBD1. Sequenced material: CD4+ T cells from PBMCs cultured with SARS-CoV-2 spike peptides, taken before COVID-19 vaccination. In DNA, the CDR3 is TGTGCCAGCAACCCCGACGGGCAGGGGGGTCAGCCCCAGCATTTT. It codes for CASNPDGQGGQPQHF.